The clone carrying this T cell receptor beta chain was seen only a few times. Its antigen remains unidentified. The sample belongs to a study of cytomegalovirus exposure and HLA in healthy donors. Primers for the PCR totalled 60 Vbeta and 13 Jbeta. Generated by immunoSEQ multiplex PCR, the TCRdb table keeps only in-frame clones and is missing some. The sample has around 150,000 clones, approximately 9% seen once. Study conclusions and caveats: There were 164 TCR beta chains listed as cytomegalovirus-associated. Per published reports, the classifier diagnosed cytomegalovirus status with high specificity and sensitivity.

The CDR3 consists of 17 residues. Trimming at V came to 1 base and at J to 5 bases, leaving 14 bases not matched to a gene. Germline CDR1 reads SGHAT; CDR2 reads FQDESV (reference sequence). The chain joins TRBV11-1 to TRBJ2-7, with 7 bases fitting TRBD2. The sequence was obtained from a male donor in good health and CMV-seronegative. The sequencing sample was made of PBMCs. CDR3 DNA: TGTGCCAGCAGCTTAGGAGACCTAGCGGACGAAGCCCACGAGCAGTACTTC. Translating it yields CASSLGDLADEAHEQYF.